This TCR beta chain was captured by sequencing in a study of T cell changes during pregnancy in multiple sclerosis. V was pared by 3 bases and J by 4 bases, with 7 bases between. Germline CDR1 is SGHTA and CDR2 is FQGNSA. This CDR3 comprises 13 residues. Some clones are missing from TCRdb's copy, which holds only in-frame ones; the method was immunoSEQ multiplex PCR. The repertoire holds around 100,000 clones, with about 92% as singletons. This clonotype was sampled from a female donor with multiple sclerosis, enrolled in a pregnancy study. Material: peripheral blood, obtained after pregnancy. The V call is TRBV7-2, the J call TRBJ2-1; possible D gene TRBD1, 5 bases. The CDR3 loop is CASSLTDYNEQFF. CDR3 in DNA: TGTGCCAGCAGCTTGACAGATTACAATGAGCAGTTCTTC.